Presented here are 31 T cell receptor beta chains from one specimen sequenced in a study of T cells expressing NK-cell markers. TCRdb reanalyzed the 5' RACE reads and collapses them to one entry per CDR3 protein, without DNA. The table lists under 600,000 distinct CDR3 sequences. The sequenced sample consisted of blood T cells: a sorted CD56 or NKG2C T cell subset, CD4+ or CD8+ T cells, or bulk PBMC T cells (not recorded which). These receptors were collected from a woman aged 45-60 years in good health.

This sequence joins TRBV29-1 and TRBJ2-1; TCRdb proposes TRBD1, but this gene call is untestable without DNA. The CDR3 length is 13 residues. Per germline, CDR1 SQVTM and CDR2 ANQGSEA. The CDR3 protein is CSVWGQGNNEQFF.

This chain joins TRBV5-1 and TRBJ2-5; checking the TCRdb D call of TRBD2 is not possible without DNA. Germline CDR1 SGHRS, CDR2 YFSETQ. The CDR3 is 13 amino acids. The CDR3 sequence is CASSSGIPETQYF. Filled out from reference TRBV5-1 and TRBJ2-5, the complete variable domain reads KAGVTQTPRYLIKTRGQQVTLSCSPISGHRSVSWYQQTPGQGLQFLFEYFSETQRNKGNFPGRFSGRQFSNSRSEMNVSTLELGDSALYLCASSSGIPETQYFGPGTRLLVL.

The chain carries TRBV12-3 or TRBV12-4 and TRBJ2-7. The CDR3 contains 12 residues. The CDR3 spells CASGGSSYEQYF.

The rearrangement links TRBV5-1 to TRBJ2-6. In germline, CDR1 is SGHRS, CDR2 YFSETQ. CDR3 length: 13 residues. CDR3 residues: CASRASGANVLTF.

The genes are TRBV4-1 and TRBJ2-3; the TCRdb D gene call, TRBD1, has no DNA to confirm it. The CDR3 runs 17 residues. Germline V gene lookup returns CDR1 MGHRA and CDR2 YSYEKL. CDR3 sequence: CASSQRYGGGGIDTQYF.

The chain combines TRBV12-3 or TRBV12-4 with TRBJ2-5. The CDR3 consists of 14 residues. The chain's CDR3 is CASTLSRSLETQYF.

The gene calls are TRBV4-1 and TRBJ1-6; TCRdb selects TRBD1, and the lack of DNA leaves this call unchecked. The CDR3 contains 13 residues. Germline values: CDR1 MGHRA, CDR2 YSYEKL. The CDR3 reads CASSQQQGSPLHF.

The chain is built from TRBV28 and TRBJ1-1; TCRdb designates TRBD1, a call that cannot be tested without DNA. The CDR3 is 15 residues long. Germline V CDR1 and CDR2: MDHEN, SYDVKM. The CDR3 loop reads CASRPTGTVNTEAFF.

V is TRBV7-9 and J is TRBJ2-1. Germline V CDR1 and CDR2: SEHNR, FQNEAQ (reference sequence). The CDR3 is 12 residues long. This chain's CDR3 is CASSRDFNEQFF.

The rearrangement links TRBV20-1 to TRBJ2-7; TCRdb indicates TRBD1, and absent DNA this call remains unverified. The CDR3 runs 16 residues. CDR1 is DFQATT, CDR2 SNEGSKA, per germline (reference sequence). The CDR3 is CSARDPRTGHYYEQYF.

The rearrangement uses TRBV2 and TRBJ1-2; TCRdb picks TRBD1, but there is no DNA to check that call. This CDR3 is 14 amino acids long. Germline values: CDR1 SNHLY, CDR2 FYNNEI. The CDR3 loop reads CASSEVGHPYGYTF.

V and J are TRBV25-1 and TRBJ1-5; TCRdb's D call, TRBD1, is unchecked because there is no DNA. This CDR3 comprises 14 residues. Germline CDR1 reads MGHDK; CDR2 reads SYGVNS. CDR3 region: CASSGWGGNQPQHF.

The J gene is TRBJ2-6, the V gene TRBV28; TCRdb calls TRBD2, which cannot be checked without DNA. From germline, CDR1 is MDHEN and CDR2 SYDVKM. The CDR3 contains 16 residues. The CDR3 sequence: CASKVQRETGANVLTF.

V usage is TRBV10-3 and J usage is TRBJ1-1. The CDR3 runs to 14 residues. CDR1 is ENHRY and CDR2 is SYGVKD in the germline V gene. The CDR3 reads CAISESAGIPEAFF.

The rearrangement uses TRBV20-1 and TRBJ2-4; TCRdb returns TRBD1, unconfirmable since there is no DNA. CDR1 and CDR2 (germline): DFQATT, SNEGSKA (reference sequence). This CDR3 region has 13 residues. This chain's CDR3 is CSTLDTGKNIQYF.

CDR3 amino acids: CASSLGQGRNIQYF. The chain joins TRBV27 to TRBJ2-4; absent DNA, TCRdb's TRBD1 call cannot be checked. CDR1 and CDR2 (germline): MNHEY, SMNVEV (reference sequence). The CDR3 sequence is 14 residues long.

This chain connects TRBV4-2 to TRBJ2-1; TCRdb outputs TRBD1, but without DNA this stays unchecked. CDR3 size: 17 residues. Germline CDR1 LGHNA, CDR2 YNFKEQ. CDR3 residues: CASSQEGKTPRILEQFF.

CDR3 sequence: CAVASSYNEQFF. The V call is TRBV6-5, the J call TRBJ2-1. The CDR3 runs 12 residues. CDR1 and CDR2 from the germline V gene are MNHEY and SVGAGI.

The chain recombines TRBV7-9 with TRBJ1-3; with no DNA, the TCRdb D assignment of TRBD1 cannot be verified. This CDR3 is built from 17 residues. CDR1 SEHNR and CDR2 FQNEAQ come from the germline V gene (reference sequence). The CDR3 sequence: CASSSGTGGVAGNTIYF.

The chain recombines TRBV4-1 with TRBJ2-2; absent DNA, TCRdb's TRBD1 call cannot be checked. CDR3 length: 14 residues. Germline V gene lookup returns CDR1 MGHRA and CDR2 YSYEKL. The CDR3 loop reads CASSLPGGTGELFF.

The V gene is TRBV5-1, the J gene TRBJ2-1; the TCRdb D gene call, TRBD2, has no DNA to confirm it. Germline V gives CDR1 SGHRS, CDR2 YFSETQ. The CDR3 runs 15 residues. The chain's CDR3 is CASSLEAGGDNEQFF. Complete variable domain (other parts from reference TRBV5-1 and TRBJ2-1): KAGVTQTPRYLIKTRGQQVTLSCSPISGHRSVSWYQQTPGQGLQFLFEYFSETQRNKGNFPGRFSGRQFSNSRSEMNVSTLELGDSALYLCASSLEAGGDNEQFFGPGTRLTVL.

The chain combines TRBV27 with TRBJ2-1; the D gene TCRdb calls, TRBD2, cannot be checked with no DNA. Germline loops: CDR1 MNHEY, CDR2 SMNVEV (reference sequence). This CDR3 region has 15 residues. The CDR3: CASSLSTYIREAPFF.

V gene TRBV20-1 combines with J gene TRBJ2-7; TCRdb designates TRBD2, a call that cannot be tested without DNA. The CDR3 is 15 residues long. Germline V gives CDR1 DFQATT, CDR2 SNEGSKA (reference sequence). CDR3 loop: CSAPDRLAGAYEQYF.

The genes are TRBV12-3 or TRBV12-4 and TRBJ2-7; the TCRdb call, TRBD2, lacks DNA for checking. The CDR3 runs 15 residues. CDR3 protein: CASSRRGAGGNEQYF.

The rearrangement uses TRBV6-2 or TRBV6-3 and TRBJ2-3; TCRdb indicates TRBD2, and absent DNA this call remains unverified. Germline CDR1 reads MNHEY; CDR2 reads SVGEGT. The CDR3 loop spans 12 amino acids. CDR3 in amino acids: CASRPSGRAEYF.

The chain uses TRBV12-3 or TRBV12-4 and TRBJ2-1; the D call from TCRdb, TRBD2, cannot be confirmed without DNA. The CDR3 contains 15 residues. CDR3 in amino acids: CASLISSGNYNEQFF.

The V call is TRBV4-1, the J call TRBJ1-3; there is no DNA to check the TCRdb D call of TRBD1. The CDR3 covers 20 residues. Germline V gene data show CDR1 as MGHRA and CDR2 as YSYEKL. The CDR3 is CASSQDEGQGVVSLGNTIYF.

The CDR3 region is CASSPGRGANPYEQYF. The chain uses TRBV3-1 and TRBJ2-7; as DNA is missing, the TRBD1 call by TCRdb cannot be tested. Per the germline V gene, CDR1 is LGHDT and CDR2 is YNNKEL (reference sequence). This CDR3 is built from 16 residues.

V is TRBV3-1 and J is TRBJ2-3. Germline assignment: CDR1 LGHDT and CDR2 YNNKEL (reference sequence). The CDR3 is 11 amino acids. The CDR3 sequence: CASRTADTQYF.

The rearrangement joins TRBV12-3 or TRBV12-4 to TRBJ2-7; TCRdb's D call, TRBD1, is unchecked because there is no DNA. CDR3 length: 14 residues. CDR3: CASSRRKGAHEQYF.

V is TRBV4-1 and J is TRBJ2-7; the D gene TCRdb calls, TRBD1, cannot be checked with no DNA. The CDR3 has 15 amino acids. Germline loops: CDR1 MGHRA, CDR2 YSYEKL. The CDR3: CASSRNPDRFYEQYF.